This passage covers 20 T cell receptor beta chains from one sample sequenced in a study of T-cell reconstitution after alpha-beta-depleted transplantation in children. During its preparation, the TCRbeta library received unique molecular identifiers. TCRdb redid the calling of the PCR reads with MiXCR, one entry per CDR3 protein. The table includes a few hundred thousand distinct CDR3 sequences, around 10% detected once. The input for sequencing was PBMCs, taken before TCRalphabeta/CD19-depleted stem cell transplant. These receptors were collected from a boy younger than two with acute myeloid leukemia, due to receive a stem cell transplant.

This clonotype was counted at least ten times. CDR3 DNA: TGTGCCAGCAGTCCTCCCCGGCCCCCCTACGAGCAGTACTTC. Protein product: CASSPPRPPYEQYF. This chain joins TRBV7-9 and TRBJ2-7; unclear D gene. CDR1 and CDR2 (germline): SEHNR, FQNEAQ (reference sequence). The CDR3 runs 14 residues. V shed 6 bases and J shed 2 bases, with 14 bases lying between them.

This clonotype was seen a handful of times. V and J are TRBV7-2 and TRBJ1-1, with D maybe TRBD1 (5 bases). Trimming removed 5 bases at V and 1 base at J, with 11 bases between. This CDR3 spans 14 amino acids. The V gene's germline CDR1 is SGHTA and CDR2 FQGNSA. The CDR3 nucleotides are TGTGCCAGCAGCCAAGGACACCAGAACACTGAAGCTTTCTTT. This translates into CASSQGHQNTEAFF.

Ten or more counts support this clonotype. The rearrangement joins TRBV7-6 to TRBJ2-7, with TRBD2 matching over 7 bases. Germline CDR1 is SGHVS and CDR2 is FNYEAQ. There are 16 residues in the CDR3. Trimming took 5 bases from V and 0 from J; bases not matched to a gene: 10. In DNA form, the CDR3 reads TGTGCCAGCAGCCCGTCCGACGGGGGGATCTCCTACGAGCAGTACTTC. This translates into CASSPSDGGISYEQYF.

This clonotype occurred many times. This chain joins TRBV20-1 and TRBJ2-1, with TRBD1 as a possible D gene (6 bases). Per the germline V gene, CDR1 is DFQATT and CDR2 is SNEGSKA (reference sequence). The CDR3 spans 15 residues. Trimming pared 0 bases from V and 1 base from J, leaving 10 bases between. The CDR3, as DNA: TGCAGTGCTAGAGATGCAGGGGTTTCCTACAATGAGCAGTTCTTC. Protein: CSARDAGVSYNEQFF.

The chain has TRBV12-3 or TRBV12-4 and TRBJ1-1, with 10 positions matching TRBD1. V trimming: 5 bases; J trimming: 5 bases; junction bases outside the gene matches: 8. The CDR3 length is 15 residues. The CDR3 loop reads CASSPGQGPGTEAFF. CDR3 sequence (DNA): TGTGCCAGCAGTCCGGGACAGGGGCCGGGAACTGAAGCTTTCTTT.

This clonotype was recorded at least ten times. This chain joins TRBV11-1 and TRBJ2-1; D is ambiguous. Trimming cost V 5 bases and J 9 bases, with 17 bases left between them. Germline V gene lookup returns CDR1 SGHAT and CDR2 FQDESV (reference sequence). The CDR3 totals 14 residues. CDR3 protein: CASSITEEPGEQFF. In DNA, the CDR3 is TGTGCCAGCAGCATAACAGAGGAGCCCGGTGAGCAGTTCTTC.

This clonotype was counted ten times or more. The chain links TRBV29-1 to TRBJ2-5; 7 bases line up with TRBD2. CDR3 length equals 14 residues. The germline gives CDR1 SQVTM, CDR2 ANQGSEA. Trimming removed 3 bases from V and 5 bases from J; junction bases left unmatched: 9. CDR3 region: CSVEHRLAAETQYF. For the CDR3, the DNA is TGCAGCGTTGAGCACAGGCTAGCGGCGGAGACCCAGTACTTC.

This clonotype was picked up many times. V and J are TRBV6-5 and TRBJ2-1; D remains ambiguous. From germline, CDR1 is MNHEY and CDR2 SVGAGI. The CDR3 loop spans 14 amino acids. The V end lost 0 bases, the J end lost 2 bases, and 5 bases lay between the germline ends. CDR3 amino acids: CASSYSPPYNEQFF. The CDR3, as DNA: TGTGCCAGCAGTTACTCCCCGCCCTACAATGAGCAGTTCTTC.

This clonotype has at least ten counts. V is TRBV7-9 and J is TRBJ2-5, with 8 bases that match TRBD1. The CDR3 extends over 16 amino acids. Germline V lookup: CDR1 SEHNR, CDR2 FQNEAQ (reference sequence). J was trimmed by 5 bases and V by 4 bases; bases with no gene match: 12. The CDR3 DNA is TGTGCCAGCAGCTCAGTTTCCCCAGGGGGCTGGGAGACCCAGTACTTC. Protein sequence: CASSSVSPGGWETQYF.

This clonotype was seen ten or more times. DNA of the CDR3: TGTGCCAGCAGTTACAGGGTAACCTACGAGCAGTACTTC. This gives the protein CASSYRVTYEQYF. The chain recombines TRBV6-5 with TRBJ2-7; D is undetermined. V was clipped by 2 bases and J by 2 bases, with 7 bases between them. Germline V gives CDR1 MNHEY, CDR2 SVGAGI. This CDR3 spans 13 amino acids.

In its sample, this clonotype was seen many times. The chain recombines TRBV11-2 with TRBJ2-1; D not resolved. The ends were cut back, 0 bases at V and 8 bases at J, with 23 bases in the middle. The CDR3 is 18 residues long. Germline V gene lookup returns CDR1 SGHAT and CDR2 FQNNGV. The CDR3 loop is CASSLDPLRWGGGHEQFF. As DNA, the CDR3 is TGTGCCAGCAGCTTAGATCCCCTCCGGTGGGGTGGTGGCCATGAGCAGTTCTTC.

This CDR3 is CASSKQGYGYTF. CDR3 sequence (DNA): TGTGCCAGCAGCAAACAGGGGTATGGCTACACCTTC. V gene TRBV21-1 combines with J gene TRBJ1-2; TRBD1, the table's D call, was not compared with the DNA. TRBV21-1 is recorded as a pseudogene. The CDR3 spans 12 residues.

The CDR3 DNA is TGTGCCAGCAGCAACCGACAGGTGAACTCTGGAAACACCATATATTTT. Encoded protein: CASSNRQVNSGNTIYF. The genes are TRBV4-2 and TRBJ1-3; possible D gene TRBD1, 6 bases. From germline, CDR1 is LGHNA and CDR2 YNFKEQ. CDR3 length: 16 residues. V was shortened by 5 bases and J by 0 bases, with 14 bases between the two germline ends.

The sample holds many counts of this clonotype. The chain recombines TRBV29-1 with TRBJ2-2; 7 bases map to TRBD1. V shed 6 bases and J 5 bases; nucleotides not matched to a gene: 3. The CDR3 has 12 amino acids. CDR1 and CDR2 from the germline V gene are SQVTM and ANQGSEA. This chain's CDR3 is CSVPTGTGELFF. CDR3 coding DNA: TGCAGCGTCCCGACAGGGACCGGGGAGCTGTTTTTT.

The sample holds many counts of this clonotype. CDR3 region: CASSVAGGAVDTQYF. CDR3 nucleotides: TGTGCCAGCAGCGTAGCCGGGGGGGCCGTAGATACGCAGTATTTT. The J gene is TRBJ2-3, the V gene TRBV9, with 8 bases identical to TRBD2. With V trimmed by 0 bases and J by 5 bases, 5 bases remained unmatched. CDR1 and CDR2 (germline): SGDLS, YYNGEE. The CDR3 spans 15 residues.

The chain employs TRBV6-2 or TRBV6-3 and TRBJ2-7; D possibly corresponds to TRBD2 (6 bases). Germline V gene data show CDR1 as MNHEY and CDR2 as SVGEGT. This CDR3 is 11 amino acids long. Between the trimmed V and J ends, which lost 11 bases and 3 bases, there was a span of 11 bases. The CDR3 coding sequence is TGTGCCGGGGGGAATTTCTACGAGCAGTACTTC. Residues: CAGGNFYEQYF.

Many counts were recorded for this clonotype. V is TRBV10-3 and J is TRBJ2-7, with a weak D call TRBD1 (6 bases). The CDR3 spans 16 residues. The V end lost 2 bases, the J end lost 5 bases, and 19 bases lay between the germline ends. CDR1 is ENHRY and CDR2 is SYGVKD in the germline V gene. The CDR3 coding sequence is TGTGCCATCAGTGAGAGGCAGGGGAGAGCACTGGACGAGCAGTACTTC. It yields the protein CAISERQGRALDEQYF.

This chain uses TRBV7-9 with TRBJ2-5; D remains ambiguous. V lost 5 bases to trimming and J lost 5 bases, with 15 bases between them. In germline, CDR1 is SEHNR, CDR2 FQNEAQ (reference sequence). There are 14 residues in the CDR3. As DNA, the CDR3 is TGTGCCAGCAGCCCGGACCTACTGAGGGAGACCCAGTACTTC. Translation: CASSPDLLRETQYF.

This clonotype showed up many times. CDR3 in amino acids: CSARDQGSYEQYF. Written as DNA, the CDR3 is TGCAGTGCTAGAGACCAGGGGTCCTACGAGCAGTACTTC. The V and J genes are TRBV20-1 and TRBJ2-7; D possibly corresponds to TRBD1 (6 bases). CDR1 and CDR2 from the germline V gene are DFQATT and SNEGSKA (reference sequence). The V end lost 0 bases, the J end lost 1 base, and 7 bases lay between the germline ends. This CDR3 spans 13 amino acids.

This clonotype has at least ten counts. J is TRBJ2-3 and V is TRBV4-1; perhaps D is TRBD1 or TRBD2 (5 bases each). Germline values: CDR1 MGHRA, CDR2 YSYEKL. V was clipped by 0 bases and J by 10 bases, with 11 bases between them. This CDR3 has 13 residues. CDR3 amino acids: CASSQDLPGPQYF. CDR3 in DNA: TGCGCCAGCAGCCAAGATCTCCCGGGGCCGCAGTATTTT.